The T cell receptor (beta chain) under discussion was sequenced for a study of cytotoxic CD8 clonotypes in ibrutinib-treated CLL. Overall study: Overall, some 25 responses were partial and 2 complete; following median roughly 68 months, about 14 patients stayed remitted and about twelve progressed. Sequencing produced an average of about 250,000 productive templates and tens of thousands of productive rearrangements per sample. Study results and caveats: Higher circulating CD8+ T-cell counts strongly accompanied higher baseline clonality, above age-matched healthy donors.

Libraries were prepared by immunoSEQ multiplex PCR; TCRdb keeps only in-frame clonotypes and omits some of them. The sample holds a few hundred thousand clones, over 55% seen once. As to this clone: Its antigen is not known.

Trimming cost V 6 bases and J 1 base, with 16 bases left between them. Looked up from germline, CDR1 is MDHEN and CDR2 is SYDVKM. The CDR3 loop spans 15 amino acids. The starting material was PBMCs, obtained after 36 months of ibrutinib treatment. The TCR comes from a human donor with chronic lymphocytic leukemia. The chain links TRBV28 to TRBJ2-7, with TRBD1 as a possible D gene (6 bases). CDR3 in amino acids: CASRFRGVGSYEQYF. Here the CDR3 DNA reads TGTGCCAGCAGATTCAGGGGCGTCGGGTCCTACGAGCAGTACTTC.